The following is a T cell receptor beta chain sequence with its context. Its antigen is not known. One junction end disagrees with the germline gene, perhaps due to a read error. Barcoded TCR alpha and TCR beta cDNA libraries with UMIs came from 5'RACE using constant-segment primers. TCRdb passed the 5' RACE reads through MiXCR, listing each CDR3 protein once. The sample lists approximately 480,000 distinct CDR3 sequences; roughly 20% were seen once. Germline-derived CDR1 and CDR2 are MGHRA and YSYEKL. The CDR3 covers 13 residues. This sample is drawn from a study of T-cell memory formation after mild COVID-19. The wider study: Across donors, TCR clusters were largely donor specific. General study points: The study found contracting CD4+ clones mainly in CM and EM and contracting CD8+ clones in EMRA. From day 15 to 85, contracting clones were balanced between CD4 and CD8, whereas later expanders leaned toward CD4+.

This sequence originates from an adult woman who had mild COVID-19 (a few samples of this study predate the infection). Cell type and time point are not known. The genes are TRBV4-1 and TRBJ2-7; D gene ambiguous. Sequenced material: PBMCs or a T cell subset sorted from them (not recorded which). CDR3 residues: CASSQDPSNEQYF. For the CDR3, the DNA is TGCGCCAGCAGCCAAGATCCCTCCAACGAGCAGTACTTC.